Detailed here is one T cell receptor beta chain. This entry belongs to a study of shared clonotypes between healthy human individuals. The length of the CDR3 is 15 residues. CDR1 is KGHSH and CDR2 is LQKENI in the germline V gene. V was cut by 1 base and J by 0 bases, with 10 bases left in between. Sequencing was performed with immunoSEQ multiplex PCR; in TCRdb, only in-frame clones are kept and a portion is missing. The sample includes about a million clones, roughly 72% of them seen just once. The receptor comes from a man younger than 35 in good health. The rearrangement links TRBV18 to TRBJ2-7; D might be TRBD1 (5 bases). The sample taken for sequencing was memory CD4+ T cells sorted from blood. Subset reported: CD45RA-negative fraction. CDR3 protein: CASSPRTGASYEQYF. CDR3 nucleotides: TGTGCCAGCTCACCACGCACAGGAGCCTCCTACGAGCAGTACTTC.